This record looks at one T cell receptor beta chain sequence and its context. Its specific antigen is unknown. No base quality information exists; no much larger clone differs at one position. The germline V gene encodes CDR1 LGHNA and CDR2 YNFKEQ. V ends up 1 base short and J 5 bases short, with an unmatched junction base count of 13. There are 17 amino acids in the CDR3, from cysteine to phenylalanine inclusive. This entry keeps only the CDR3 DNA: 51 bases, framed from base 1. This entry is derived from a study of cytomegalovirus exposure and HLA in healthy donors (dated by TCRdb to between 2016 and 2019). Study-wide context: An earlier analysis of approximately 640 of the donors reported approximately 300 Gb of sequence data and more than 90 million unique TCR beta sequences from about 179 million T cells. In addition to the first cohort of 500 to 850 subjects, a separate validation cohort of approximately 110 different subjects was used. All discovery cohort repertoires had been generated on a single sequencing platform. The number of typed donors differed by locus: about 620-640 for A, B, C, DRB1 and DQB1; 500 to 550 for DQA1; 600 to 610 for DPA1; and about 470 for DPB1. About 280 gigabases of sequencing data and around 85 million unique TCR sequences made up an early release that covered several hundred HLA-typed donors. Among 398 genotyped donors of the cohort, an average of around 240,000 unique TCR beta nucleotide sequences were sequenced per donor, around a sixth of them non-productive. Genome-wide SNP genotypes for about 65% of the 666 donors were used in a later genetic analysis, which treated that subset as a discovery cohort. A later analysis re-analyzed previously published TCR beta repertoires from hundreds of donors and added high-resolution HLA genotyping to study TCR occurrence patterns. An earlier analysis of 587 of the donors applied high-throughput TCR beta sequencing to assess whether each TCR beta V gene segment acted as functional or pseudogenic. HLA typing covered class I and class II loci at four-digit resolution. Of the 350 to 450 genotyped donors, around 81% fell in the genetic ancestry cluster associated with self-reported Caucasian donors. To predict cytomegalovirus infection status, the study combined high-throughput TCR immunosequencing, statistical association of individual TCRs with disease status, and machine learning. Because of strong linkage in the cohort, four or five DR-DQ haplotypes were treated as single units for association and clustering. Rather than using new phenotypic data, the later analysis identified candidate immune exposures from TCR beta sequences and from how often those sequences occurred across donors. Donor age, sex, ethnicity and CMV serostatus were compiled together with the repertoire data. The aim of the study was to test whether cataloging public T cell receptors could identify signatures of past pathogen exposure. The study used immunosequencing to profile the T cell repertoires of 670 or so subjects and linked those repertoires to cytomegalovirus serostatus. What the authors observed across the whole study: In an earlier analysis of more than 500 of the donors, most TCR beta V segments appeared in productive rearrangements about 90% or about 30% of the time, broadly matching IMGT annotations. Around 16 rarely observed V segments, including chromosome 9 orphons, were excluded from the earlier analysis of almost 600 of the donors because counts were too low. Cytomegalovirus status was reported to be diagnosed by the classifier with high specificity and sensitivity in both the original and validation cohorts. A later analysis found that HLA-associated TCR beta chains were more clonally expanded and had lower generation probabilities than equally common non-associated chains. A later analysis associated about 17,000 TCR beta sequences with specific HLA alleles at a false discovery rate of 0.05. Across donors, most TCR sequences were observed very rarely, whereas some public TCRs were present in many individuals. When HLA alleles, especially DR and DQ, strongly co-occurred, attributing TCR associations to individual alleles was difficult. Correlated functional status among segregating V segments might be attributable to linkage disequilibrium, but an unknown experimental factor could not be ruled out. Three of the identified cytomegalovirus-associated TCR beta chains were confirmed in vitro to be specific for cytomegalovirus antigens. A cluster of highly shared sequence variants was judged likely to be a technical artifact of the sequencing pipeline. In this cohort, only TCR beta chains were sequenced, and detectable features were limited by the absence of alpha or paired-chain data. A later analysis found that TCR association rates varied across HLA loci, with DRB1 alleles showing the most associated TCRs and HLA-C alleles the fewest. Because HLA typing was missing for some donors at each locus, association tests included only the typed subset. In a later genetic analysis, fewer N-insertions in productive TCRs were reported among donors in an Asian-associated ancestry cluster than the roughly 700-donor mean. A further reported finding was that TCR beta sequences accurately predicted the HLA-A and HLA-B alleles for most subjects in the first cohort. A later analysis reported that several top co-occurrence clusters appeared linked to parvovirus B19, influenza, CMV and Epstein-Barr virus. A total of roughly 160 TCR beta chains were listed by the study as associated with cytomegalovirus. Some IMGT-functional V segments, including TRBV6-2 and TRBV6-3, could not be told apart with the 87-base-pair reads, so those segments were excluded. CMV serostatus was the only immune exposure information available for the cohort. Most CMV-associated TCR beta chains appeared to be HLA-restricted in a later analysis, and the HLA associations seemed to be driven largely by CMV exposure. According to the authors, the approach could potentially be generalized to other disease states and immunological phenotypes. In a later genetic analysis, a missense DCLRE1C variant was associated with V-gene and J-gene trimming of TCR beta chains, and the association was replicated in an independent cohort. The presence/absence analyses assumed that sequencing depth was roughly uniform across donors, and that assumption may not be true.

Libraries were made using the immunoSEQ multiplex PCR assay. For the multiplex PCR, a mixture combining 60 forward primers for TCR Vbeta segments and 13 reverse primers for TCR Jbeta segments was used. A multiplex PCR assay on genomic DNA amplified the CDR3 region of rearranged TCR beta genes. The Illumina HiSeq System was used to sequence the amplified TCR beta libraries as 87-base-pair reads. Per the original workflow: A later analysis counted approximately 84 million unique TCR beta chains across the 690 or so repertoires, and some 11 million of these chains were shared by at least two donors. A nearest-neighbor algorithm error-corrected the raw reads and collapsed the reads into unique sequences, merging closely related sequences to remove PCR and sequencing errors. V, D and J gene segments were assigned by aligning CDR3 sequences to IMGT reference sequences. For a sequence to be retained, a match of at least six nucleotides to both a V gene segment and a J gene segment was required. A rearrangement was called productive if the CDR3 had no stop codons and remained in frame with V and J, and every other rearrangement was called non-productive. Following IMGT convention, CDR3 was defined as the stretch from the second conserved V-encoded cysteine up to the conserved J-encoded phenylalanine. The earlier analysis of 550 to 650 of the donors excluded any sequence lacking an unambiguous match to a single V gene segment. An earlier analysis of 450 to 650 of the donors called V segments functional above 56.7% productive rearrangements and segregating when the between-donor standard deviation exceeded 5%. A statistical classification framework was built to diagnose cytomegalovirus status from the catalog of TCR beta chain sequences. In a later analysis, V and J genes were assigned by comparing TCR nucleotide sequences against IMGT/GENE-DB human TR gene sequences. In a later analysis, CDR3 sequences and most-parsimonious VDJ recombination scenarios were assigned using the TCRdist pipeline. A later analysis defined each TCR beta chain by its CDR3 amino acid sequence plus V-gene family, and excluded reads lacking a unique V-gene family. To address suspected cross-contamination and a sequencing artifact, a later analysis removed around 590 highly shared, low-generation-probability nucleotide sequences. In a later analysis, a clonal expansion index for each public chain was calculated from normalized within-repertoire ranks of inferred template counts. Generation probabilities in a later analysis came from a VDJ recombination model fitted to out-of-frame rearrangements, and those results were checked against IGoR. Hypergeometric tests were used in a later analysis to score TCR-TCR, TCR-HLA and TCR-CMV co-occurrence, with a repertoire-size bias correction applied to the TCR pairs. In a later analysis, false discovery rates were estimated by permuting HLA or CMV assignments 20 times. In a later analysis, co-occurring TCRs were grouped using DBSCAN, with TCRdist sequence similarity added in when clustering inside HLA-allele-positive subsets. Co-occurrence clustering excluded repertoires with fewer than 30,000 or more than 120,000 public chains, plus five with anomalous nucleotide sharing. TCRdb mirrors the immuneACCESS table, restricted to in-frame sequences. Some clones are absent from its copies; in checked studies, under half trace to an unresolved V gene, and the reason for the others is unknown. That table is the source of V, J and clone size, and D and trimming were worked out from the DNA. This sample comprises fewer than 95,000 clones, over 65% of them detected only once. Jointly, the top ten make up about 16% of the sample.

The cohort comprised several hundred healthy bone marrow donors. At the time of sampling, all cohort members were nominally healthy, though unrecorded immune exposures were likely present. The donor was CMV seropositive and belonged to the group of 250 to 350 seropositive cohort members. Each donor provided a peripheral blood sample, and peripheral blood mononuclear cells were used for TCR beta sequencing. Genomic DNA extraction from the blood cell samples was performed with the Qiagen DNeasy Blood Extraction Kit. The receptor chain draws on TRBV4-2 and TRBJ1-2; TRBD1 aligns with 7 central bases. The sequenced sample consisted of PBMCs. This clonotype was obtained from a woman in her thirties or forties in good health and CMV-seropositive. The nucleotide sequence reads as follows: TGTGCCAGCAGCCAAGGAAGCCCGGGACAGATAGTTTATGGCTACACCTTC. Its product reads: CASSQGSPGQIVYGYTF.